These 21 T cell receptor beta chains originate from one sample sequenced in a study of T-cell reconstitution after alpha-beta-depleted transplantation in children. The TCRbeta library incorporated unique molecular identifiers. Via MiXCR, TCRdb re-called the PCR reads, giving one row per CDR3 protein. The sample has roughly 300,000 distinct CDR3 sequences, around a tenth seen once. This specimen was peripheral blood, taken 180 days after TCRalphabeta/CD19-depleted stem cell transplant. The receptors were sampled from a male patient between 2 and 15 years old who had a stem cell transplant for chronic granulomatous disease, so the T cells may come from the graft donor.

This clonotype was counted many times. The V and J genes are TRBV29-1 and TRBJ2-3; weak D call: TRBD2 (7 bases). The CDR3 loop spans 14 amino acids. Germline CDR1 and CDR2: SQVTM and ANQGSEA. Trimming took 7 bases from V and 1 from J, leaving 15 bases between them. The DNA of the CDR3 is TGCAGCGGTGGCGGGGGCGGTGGCACAGATACGCAGTATTTT. It specifies CSGGGGGGTDTQYF.

This clonotype was observed at least ten times. The chain combines TRBV29-1 with TRBJ1-1; 7 bases line up with TRBD1. Germline V gives CDR1 SQVTM, CDR2 ANQGSEA. This CDR3 region has 13 residues. The J segment lost 4 bases and the V segment lost 7 bases, leaving 9 bases of the junction unmatched. The CDR3 DNA follows: TGCAGCGGCCACAGGGGTGGGGTCACTGAAGCTTTCTTT. It specifies CSGHRGGVTEAFF. Together with reference TRBV29-1 and TRBJ1-1, the CDR3 gives the full variable domain: SAVISQKPSRDICQRGTSLTIQCQVDSQVTMMFWYRQQPGQSLTLIATANQGSEATYESGFVIDKFPISRPNLTFSTLTVSNMSPEDSSIYLCSGHRGGVTEAFFGQGTRLTVV.

This clonotype was observed a few times. The gene calls are TRBV15 and TRBJ1-6; 7 nucleotides match TRBD1. With 5 bases clipped from V and 10 bases from J, the junction kept 14 bases outside the gene matches. The CDR3 spans 16 residues. The germline CDR1 and CDR2 sequences are LNHNV and YYDKDF (reference sequence). CDR3 residues: CATSGRLPLQGSPLHF. The CDR3 coding sequence is TGTGCCACCAGCGGCAGACTTCCTTTACAGGGGTCACCCCTCCACTTT. The full variable domain, rest sourced from reference TRBV15 and TRBJ1-6, is DAMVIQNPRYQVTQFGKPVTLSCSQTLNHNVMYWYQQKSSQAPKLLFHYYDKDFNNEADTPDNFQSRRPNTSFCFLDIRSPGLGDTAMYLCATSGRLPLQGSPLHFGNGTRLTVT.

Worth noting for this clonotype: This sequence may be a read error, since a much larger clone differs from it by one base. This chain uses TRBV12-3 or TRBV12-4 with TRBJ2-1; D might be TRBD1 (5 bases). The CDR3 runs 13 residues. V lost 2 bases and J 6 bases, leaving 8 bases between the germline ends. CDR3 sequence: CASSLQGSNEQFF. The CDR3 DNA is TGTGCCAGCAGTTTACAGGGTAGCAATGAGCAGTTCTTC.

This chain uses TRBV6-1 with TRBJ2-1; D unresolved. Trimming removed 1 base at V and 8 bases at J, with 24 bases between. In germline, CDR1 is MNHNS, CDR2 SASEGT. The CDR3 covers 18 residues. The CDR3 DNA sequence: TGTGCCAGCAGTGAAGTGGGCGGCTTTCGGAGAAGAGGATATGAGCAGTTCTTC. Translation gives CASSEVGGFRRRGYEQFF.

This clonotype has ten or more counts. The CDR3 region is CSASRLTSFTDTQYF. The CDR3 DNA follows: TGCAGTGCTTCCCGTTTGACTAGCTTCACAGATACGCAGTATTTT. V is TRBV20-1 and J is TRBJ2-3, with 7 positions matching TRBD2. Germline V lookup: CDR1 DFQATT, CDR2 SNEGSKA (reference sequence). The CDR3 spans 15 residues. The V gene end was trimmed by 5 bases and the J gene end by 2 bases; junction bases not matched to a gene: 10.

This clonotype was recorded many times. The V and J genes are TRBV4-1 and TRBJ2-3; 8 bases map to TRBD2. V was pared by 0 bases and J by 5 bases, with 10 bases of the junction left unmatched. Per the germline V gene, CDR1 is MGHRA and CDR2 is YSYEKL. This CDR3 contains 17 residues. Here the CDR3 DNA reads TGCGCCAGCAGCCAAGACTGGACGGGGGGGCTAAAAGATACGCAGTATTTT. Translation: CASSQDWTGGLKDTQYF.

This clonotype was picked up many times. The gene calls are TRBV27 and TRBJ1-5; D is unclear. Trimming left V 6 bases short and J 3 bases short, with 9 bases between. This CDR3 has 13 amino acids. CDR1 and CDR2 (germline): MNHEY, SMNVEV (reference sequence). CDR3 in DNA: TGTGCCAGCAGCAACGGCTACAATCAGCCCCAGCATTTT. Translating it yields CASSNGYNQPQHF.

Concerning this clonotype itself: A much more abundant neighbour one base away suggests this may be a read error. The J gene is TRBJ1-2, the V gene TRBV7-2; 7 nucleotides align to TRBD1. The ends lost 5 bases at V and 5 bases at J; junction bases unmatched: 17. The V gene's germline CDR1 is SGHTA and CDR2 FQGNSA. There are 17 residues in the CDR3. This chain's CDR3 is CASSLLQGPGAPYGYTF. The CDR3 nucleotides read TGTGCCAGCAGCCTACTACAGGGGCCCGGTGCCCCTTATGGCTACACCTTC.

This clonotype was observed many times. This chain joins TRBV9 and TRBJ2-5, with D possibly being TRBD1 or TRBD2 (5 bases each). The CDR3 sequence is 16 residues long. CDR1 is SGDLS, CDR2 YYNGEE, per germline. V lost 0 bases to trimming and J lost 5 bases, with 17 bases between them. CDR3 nucleotide sequence: TGTGCCAGCAGCGTAGGTCAGAGGGGCCTCGGGGAGACCCAGTACTTC. Translating gives CASSVGQRGLGETQYF.

This rearrangement joins TRBV5-4 to TRBJ2-5; tentatively, D is TRBD2 (6 bases). From germline, CDR1 is SGHNT and CDR2 YYREEE (reference sequence). The V end lost 0 bases, the J end lost 2 bases, and 14 bases lay between the germline ends. The CDR3 sequence is 16 residues long. This CDR3 is CASSLVRRGTQETQYF. The CDR3 DNA reads TGTGCCAGCAGCTTGGTTCGGCGGGGTACTCAAGAGACCCAGTACTTC.

This clonotype was recorded at least ten times. The chain joins TRBV12-3 or TRBV12-4 to TRBJ2-7, with TRBD2 matching over 9 bases. J was trimmed by 2 bases and V by 1 base; bases with no gene match: 0. The CDR3 runs to 14 residues. The DNA of the CDR3 is TGTGCCAGCAGTTTAGTAGCGGGAGCCTACGAGCAGTACTTC. Protein: CASSLVAGAYEQYF.

The table lists this clonotype with many counts. CDR3 in DNA: TGTGCCAGCAGCGTAGGCCCCGGCGAGCAGTACTTC. Protein sequence: CASSVGPGEQYF. The chain is built from TRBV9 and TRBJ2-7; the D is unclear. The V end lost 0 bases, the J end lost 6 bases, and 7 bases lay between the germline ends. The CDR3 is made up of 12 amino acids. CDR1 is SGDLS and CDR2 is YYNGEE in the germline V gene.

This clonotype showed up just a few times. The J gene is TRBJ2-1, the V gene TRBV2; 7 nucleotides align to TRBD2. Per germline, CDR1 SNHLY and CDR2 FYNNEI. V dropped 7 bases and J dropped 7; count of bases not matched to a gene: 13. This CDR3 has 15 amino acids. The CDR3 protein is CASIKEGGQGNEQFF. For the CDR3, the DNA is TGTGCCAGCATTAAAGAGGGAGGGCAAGGAAATGAGCAGTTCTTC.

This clonotype appeared many times. The chain employs TRBV14 and TRBJ1-2, with D unresolved. The CDR3 is made up of 14 amino acids. V was shortened by 3 bases and J by 5 bases, with 13 bases between the two germline ends. In germline, CDR1 is SGHDN, CDR2 FVKESK. The CDR3 region is CASSQVLTGYGYTF. Written as DNA, the CDR3 is TGTGCCAGCAGCCAGGTCCTGACGGGTTATGGCTACACCTTC.

The table lists this clonotype with many counts. V and J are TRBV5-5 and TRBJ2-5; 7 bases align to TRBD1. The CDR3 is 14 amino acids. CDR1 is SGHKS and CDR2 is YYEKEE in the germline V gene (reference sequence). The V segment lost 4 bases and the J segment 5 bases; nucleotides outside the gene matches: 8. DNA for the CDR3: TGTGCCAGCAGCATGAACAGGGGCGGTGAGACCCAGTACTTC. This sequence encodes CASSMNRGGETQYF.

As for this clonotype: This clone may be a read error of a much larger clone one base away. The rearrangement joins TRBV20-1 to TRBJ2-1; TRBD2 matches 7 bases. V lost 1 base, J lost 9 bases, and 27 bases stayed unmatched. The CDR3 totals 20 residues. From germline, CDR1 is DFQATT and CDR2 SNEGSKA (reference sequence). CDR3 nucleotide sequence: TGCAGTGCTAGAGTGTTTAGGACCCAATTTTTTCCGGCGGGAGCTAGTGAGCAGTTCTTC. Translation: CSARVFRTQFFPAGASEQFF.

This clonotype has ten or more counts. This chain connects TRBV30 to TRBJ2-1, with TRBD2 matching over 8 bases. Per the germline V gene, CDR1 is GTSNPN and CDR2 is SVGIG (reference sequence). The ends lost 1 base at V and 6 bases at J; junction bases unmatched: 5. This CDR3 contains 14 residues. The CDR3 nucleotides read TGTGCCTGGAGTGCCGACGGACTAGCCAATGAGCAGTTCTTC. Its protein product is CAWSADGLANEQFF. Full variable domain (rest looked up from reference TRBV30 and TRBJ2-1): SQTIHQWPATLVQPVGSPLSLECTVEGTSNPNLYWYRQAAGRGLQLLFYSVGIGQISSEVPQNLSASRPQDRQFILSSKKLLLSDSGFYLCAWSADGLANEQFFGPGTRLTVL.

The chain is built from TRBV19 and TRBJ2-7; D gene unclear. Germline CDR1 reads LNHDA; CDR2 reads SQIVND (reference sequence). CDR3 length equals 12 residues. V lost 3 bases and J 3 bases, leaving 6 bases between the germline ends. Here the CDR3 reads CASSINGYEQYF. The CDR3 region has the DNA TGTGCCAGTAGTATTAACGGCTACGAGCAGTACTTC.

Comment on this clonotype: This may arise from a read error, as a much more abundant clone is one base away. The chain links TRBV7-2 to TRBJ1-5; tentatively, D is TRBD2 (5 bases). The DNA matches TRBJ2-3 better at its end, which makes the J call doubtful. The CDR3 covers 15 residues. Germline V gives CDR1 SGHTA, CDR2 FQGNSA. The CDR3 loop is CASSLDRGNNQPQYF. DNA for the CDR3: TGTGCCAGCAGCTTAGATAGAGGGAACAATCAGCCCCAGTATTTT.

Of note for this clonotype: Just one base apart from a much larger clone, this may be a read error. This chain links TRBV7-2 with TRBJ1-5; 7 nucleotides agree with TRBD1. The trim removed 1 base at V and 5 bases at J, leaving 5 bases unmatched. Germline assignment: CDR1 SGHTA and CDR2 FQGNSA. This CDR3 comprises 15 residues. The CDR3 DNA is TGTGCCAGCAGCTTAGATAAGGGGGCCTATCAGCCCCAGCATTTT. This translates into CASSLDKGAYQPQHF.